This entry is about one TCR beta chain. The data were obtained in a study of control samples from healthy donors and cancer patients. V lost 1 base to trimming and J lost 6 bases, with 19 bases between them. Germline-derived CDR1 and CDR2 are SGHRS and YFSETQ. CDR3 length: 16 residues. Profiled with immunoSEQ multiplex PCR; TCRdb holds only in-frame clones, not every one. The sample includes 150,000 to 200,000 clones, roughly 94% of them seen just once. The sequence derives from a middle-aged woman in good health. Sequenced material: blood. The chain links TRBV5-1 to TRBJ1-2, with TRBD1 as a possible D gene (5 bases). CDR3 coding DNA: TGCGCCAGCAGCTTGATCTTTCGGGGGAAGGTTCATGGCTACACCTTC. This codes for CASSLIFRGKVHGYTF. The variable domain in full, completed from reference TRBV5-1 and TRBJ1-2, reads KAGVTQTPRYLIKTRGQQVTLSCSPISGHRSVSWYQQTPGQGLQFLFEYFSETQRNKGNFPGRFSGRQFSNSRSEMNVSTLELGDSALYLCASSLIFRGKVHGYTFGSGTRLTVV.